Presented here are 9 T cell receptor beta chains from one specimen sequenced in a study of T cell responses to AZD1222 COVID-19 vaccine. Clones were read by immunoSEQ multiplex PCR, and TCRdb kept only the in-frame ones, dropping some. This table holds tens of thousands of clones, approximately 90% found once. The material sequenced was peripheral blood, taken 28 days after the second AZD1222 dose. The receptor source for this set is an adult who received the AZD1222 COVID-19 vaccine.

The chain carries TRBV12-3 or TRBV12-4 and TRBJ2-1; 9 positions agree with TRBD1. After removal of 5 bases from V and 7 bases from J, the junction contained 3 bases not matched to a gene. The CDR3 covers 13 residues. The CDR3 bases are TGTGCCAGCAGTAGTGGACAGGGGAATGAGCAGTTCTTC. This gives the protein CASSSGQGNEQFF.

The chain combines TRBV19 with TRBJ2-5; TRBD2 matches 10 bases. J gave up 5 bases and V 1 base, and 7 bases lay outside the gene matches. Germline loops: CDR1 LNHDA, CDR2 SQIVND (reference sequence). This CDR3 spans 16 amino acids. CDR3 DNA: TGTGCCAGTAGTATAGCACGTAGCGGGAGGAGGGAGACCCAGTACTTC. It is translated as CASSIARSGRRETQYF.

The chain recombines TRBV5-1 with TRBJ1-2; 9 nucleotides match TRBD1. CDR1 is SGHRS, CDR2 YFSETQ, per germline. The trim removed 5 bases at V and 4 bases at J, leaving 6 bases unmatched. This CDR3 comprises 14 residues. The CDR3 here is CASSRDRGAYGYTF. In DNA form, the CDR3 reads TGCGCCAGCAGTAGAGACAGGGGGGCCTATGGCTACACCTTC.

This chain links TRBV7-8 with TRBJ2-2; 9 positions match TRBD1. The CDR3 consists of 16 residues. Germline-derived CDR1 and CDR2 are SGHVS and FQNEAQ. V was clipped by 2 bases and J by 0 bases; unmatched bases: 1. This CDR3 reads CASSLRDRANTGELFF. CDR3 bases: TGTGCCAGCAGCTTAAGGGACAGGGCGAACACCGGGGAGCTGTTTTTT.

The rearrangement uses TRBV12-3 or TRBV12-4 and TRBJ2-2; TRBD2 matches 8 bases. V lost 6 bases to trimming and J lost 5 bases; unmatched junction nucleotides: 2. The CDR3 has 13 residues. In nucleotides, the CDR3 is TGTGCCAGCAGGCCGGGGGGGACCGGGGAGCTGTTTTTT. This codes for CASRPGGTGELFF.

This chain links TRBV7-2 with TRBJ1-3; 8 nucleotides align to TRBD1. The CDR3 has 17 residues. With V trimmed by 1 base and J by 4 bases, 9 bases remained unmatched. The V gene's germline CDR1 is SGHTA and CDR2 FQGNSA. CDR3 sequence: CASSLEATGGRGNTIYF. The CDR3 DNA reads TGTGCCAGCAGCTTAGAAGCTACAGGGGGAAGGGGAAACACCATATATTTT.

On this clone itself: Other DNA sequences in the sample encode the same CDR3. The V gene is TRBV27, the J gene TRBJ1-2; weak D call: TRBD1 (6 bases). The CDR3 spans 15 residues. Germline V lookup: CDR1 MNHEY, CDR2 SMNVEV (reference sequence). V dropped 0 bases and J dropped 4 bases, with 12 bases sitting between them. For the CDR3, the DNA is TGTGCCAGCAGTTTATCGTGGGGGCGAGGCTATGGCTACACCTTC. It encodes CASSLSWGRGYGYTF.

The table lists this clone with a few counts. This chain uses TRBV4-3 with TRBJ1-2, with D perhaps matching TRBD1 (5 bases). V was cut by 2 bases and J by 6 bases, with 13 bases left in between. Germline lookup yields CDR1 LGHNA and CDR2 YSLEER. The CDR3 has 14 amino acids. The CDR3 here is CASSQQQGADGYTF. Here the CDR3 DNA reads TGCGCCAGCAGCCAACAGCAGGGTGCTGATGGCTACACCTTC.

The rearrangement joins TRBV13 to TRBJ2-2, with D possibly TRBD1 on 5 matching bases. Germline lookup yields CDR1 PRHDT and CDR2 FYEKMQ (reference sequence). This CDR3 is 14 amino acids long. Trimming stripped 2 bases from V and 4 bases from J, with 8 bases between. The DNA for the CDR3 is TGTGCCAGCAGCTTACAGGGCCCCACCGGGGAGCTGTTTTTT. This encodes CASSLQGPTGELFF.